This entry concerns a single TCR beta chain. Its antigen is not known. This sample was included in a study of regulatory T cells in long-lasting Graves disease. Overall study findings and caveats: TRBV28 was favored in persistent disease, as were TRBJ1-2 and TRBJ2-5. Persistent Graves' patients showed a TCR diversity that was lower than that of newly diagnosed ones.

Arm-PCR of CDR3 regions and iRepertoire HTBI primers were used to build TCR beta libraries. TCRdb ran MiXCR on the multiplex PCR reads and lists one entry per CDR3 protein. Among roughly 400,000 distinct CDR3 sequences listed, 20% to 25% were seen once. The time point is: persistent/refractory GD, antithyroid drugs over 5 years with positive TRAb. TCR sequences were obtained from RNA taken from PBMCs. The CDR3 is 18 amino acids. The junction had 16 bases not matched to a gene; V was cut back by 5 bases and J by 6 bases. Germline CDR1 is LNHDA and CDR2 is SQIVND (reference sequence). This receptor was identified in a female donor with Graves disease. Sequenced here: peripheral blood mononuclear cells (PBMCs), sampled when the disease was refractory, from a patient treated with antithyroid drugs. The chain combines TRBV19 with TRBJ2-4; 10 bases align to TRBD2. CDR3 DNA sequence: TGTGCCAGTAGTCCCGGACTTACTAGCGGGAAAACGGGAAACATTCAGTACTTC. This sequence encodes CASSPGLTSGKTGNIQYF.